These T cell receptor beta chains were read from a single sample in a study of cytomegalovirus exposure and HLA in healthy donors. Sequenced by immunoSEQ multiplex PCR; TCRdb stores in-frame clones only, minus some. This repertoire shows 110,000 or so clones, over 8.5% found once; its top ten account for around 5.8%. Sequencing was carried out using PBMCs. These receptors all stem from a woman in her 40s in good health and CMV-seropositive. CDR3s include the opening cysteine and the closing phenylalanine or tryptophan. Each record gives: J gene, clone size, D gene, V gene, CDR3 protein, CDR3 DNA. D genes are given only for firm matches. Some rows have no size entry. The others give once, few or many, or a class for an expanded clone.

>TRBJ2-1|few|TRBD2|TRBV5-1
CASSLEPRGGPNEQFF
TGCGCCAGCAGCTTGGAGCCGCGGGGGGGCCCCAATGAGCAGTTCTTC
>TRBJ1-5|many|TRBD1|TRBV6-1
CASTRGQVHQPQHF
TGTGCCAGCACCCGAGGACAGGTTCATCAGCCCCAGCATTTT
>TRBJ1-2|.|.|TRBV28
CASSRTVAGYTF
TGTGCCAGCAGCCGTACGGTCGCTGGCTACACCTTC
>TRBJ1-2|few|TRBD1|TRBV14
CASSRTGTGGQANYGYTF
TGTGCCAGCAGCCGAACCGGGACAGGGGGGCAAGCTAACTATGGCTACACCTTC
>TRBJ2-1|few|.|TRBV29-1
CSVEAGEFNEQFF
TGCAGCGTTGAAGCGGGGGAATTCAATGAGCAGTTCTTC
>TRBJ1-1|.|.|TRBV21-1
CASSKVWDRGDTEAFF
TGTGCCAGCAGCAAAGTTTGGGACAGGGGGGACACTGAAGCTTTCTTT
>TRBJ1-5|.|.|TRBV6-1
CASRVRVGQPQHF
TGTGCCAGCAGGGTCAGGGTCGGTCAGCCCCAGCATTTT
>TRBJ1-5|.|.|TRBV28
CASSLRQQPQHF
TGTGCCAGCAGTTTACGACAACAGCCCCAGCATTTT
>TRBJ2-2|.|.|TRBV5-6
CASSLVGGTGELFF
TGTGCCAGCAGCTTGGTAGGGGGCACCGGGGAGCTGTTTTTT
>TRBJ1-4|few|.|TRBV13
CASSLGEGATNEKLFF
TGTGCCAGCAGCTTAGGCGAGGGTGCAACTAATGAAAAACTGTTTTTT
>TRBJ1-2|.|.|TRBV7-9
CASSLLAANYGYTF
TGTGCCAGCAGCTTATTAGCCGCTAACTATGGCTACACCTTC
>TRBJ1-1|.|.|TRBV7-6
CASSLEGHSTEAFF
TGTGCCAGCAGCTTAGAGGGGCACAGCACTGAAGCTTTCTTT
>TRBJ2-7|once|TRBD1|TRBV5-4
CASSSGTGPYEQYF
TGTGCCAGCAGCTCGGGGACAGGGCCCTACGAGCAGTACTTC
>TRBJ1-1|few|.|TRBV6-6
CASSYSGGGGTEAFF
TGTGCCAGCAGTTACTCCGGAGGCGGGGGCACTGAAGCTTTCTTT
>TRBJ2-3|.|TRBD1|TRBV15
CATSSIQGVGTDTQYF
TGTGCCACCAGCAGTATACAGGGGGTAGGCACAGATACGCAGTATTTT
>TRBJ2-1|.|TRBD2|TRBV2
CASRRSGGAYNEQFF
TGTGCCAGCAGGCGGAGCGGGGGGGCATATAATGAGCAGTTCTTC